Following are 26 T cell receptor beta chains from one sample sequenced in a study of T cell responses to AZD1222 COVID-19 vaccine. TCRdb's copy holds only in-frame clones and misses some; the assay was immunoSEQ multiplex PCR. This sample has about 100,000 clones; approximately 92% occur once, and the top ten carry about 2.5%. The material was peripheral blood, obtained 28 days after the second AZD1222 dose. These receptors were taken from an adult who received the AZD1222 COVID-19 vaccine.

On this clone: One end of the junction varies from germline; a read error may be responsible. The chain joins TRBV12-3 or TRBV12-4 to TRBJ1-1; D perhaps matches TRBD1 (6 bases). The CDR3 has 12 residues. The CDR3 DNA reads as TGTGCCAGCAGTTTCTGGCAGGGGACCCCCAGCTTT. It codes for CASSFWQGTPSF.

This rearrangement joins TRBV19 to TRBJ2-7, with TRBD1 matching 7 bases. CDR3 size: 15 residues. Germline V gene data show CDR1 as LNHDA and CDR2 as SQIVND (reference sequence). After removal of 6 bases from V and 2 bases from J, the junction contained 10 bases not matched to a gene. CDR3 protein: CASSPGGADPYEQYF. The CDR3 DNA follows: TGTGCCAGTAGCCCAGGGGGAGCGGATCCCTACGAGCAGTACTTC.

This chain links TRBV29-1 with TRBJ1-1; no definite D call. V was trimmed by 8 bases and J by 3 bases, leaving 16 bases between them. CDR3 length equals 13 residues. Germline V gene lookup returns CDR1 SQVTM and CDR2 ANQGSEA. Here the CDR3 reads CSISPGGDTEAFF. CDR3 in DNA: TGCAGCATCTCCCCGGGCGGGGACACTGAAGCTTTCTTT.

The chain carries TRBV4-3 and TRBJ1-2; unclear D gene. V was clipped by 2 bases and J by 0 bases, with 7 bases between them. This CDR3 has 14 residues. Per germline, CDR1 LGHNA and CDR2 YSLEER. The CDR3 reads CASSQLQANYGYTF. CDR3 sequence (DNA): TGCGCCAGCAGCCAACTGCAAGCTAACTATGGCTACACCTTC.

The chain employs TRBV9 and TRBJ2-3, with 8 positions matching TRBD2. This CDR3 comprises 17 residues. With 0 bases clipped from V and 5 bases from J, the junction kept 11 bases outside the gene matches. CDR1 and CDR2 (germline): SGDLS, YYNGEE. CDR3 amino acids: CASSVAGGSLAGDTQYF. CDR3 bases: TGTGCCAGCAGCGTAGCGGGGGGGTCCCTAGCGGGAGATACGCAGTATTTT.

This clone was counted a single time. J is TRBJ2-2 and V is TRBV9, with a weak D call TRBD2 (6 bases). Trimming took off 1 base at V and 7 bases at J, with 11 bases between the two ends. The CDR3 covers 14 residues. The germline gives CDR1 SGDLS, CDR2 YYNGEE. The CDR3 region has the DNA TGTGCCAGCAGCGTATCTAGCGTAAACGGGGAGCTGTTTTTT. Translated, it gives CASSVSSVNGELFF.

The chain couples TRBV6-2 or TRBV6-3 to TRBJ2-3, with a possible D match to TRBD1 (6 bases). The germline V gene encodes CDR1 MNHEY and CDR2 SVGEGT. V gave up 5 bases and J gave up 4 bases, with 16 bases separating them. The CDR3 runs 15 residues. The chain's CDR3 is CASSDGTMGADTQYF. The DNA of the CDR3 is TGTGCCAGCAGTGACGGGACAATGGGTGCAGATACGCAGTATTTT.

This chain joins TRBV25-1 and TRBJ2-5, with 11 bases matching TRBD2. Germline lookup yields CDR1 MGHDK and CDR2 SYGVNS. CDR3 length equals 15 residues. V shed 8 bases, J shed 5 bases, and the junction held 10 bases outside the gene matches. Written as DNA, the CDR3 is TGTGCCAGCGGGCTAGCGGGAGGTGGGGACGAGACCCAGTACTTC. Residues: CASGLAGGGDETQYF.

The gene calls are TRBV5-1 and TRBJ1-1; possibly TRBD1 for D (5 bases). Trimming removed 0 bases at V and 4 bases at J, with 13 bases between. Per the germline V gene, CDR1 is SGHRS and CDR2 is YFSETQ. The CDR3 runs to 15 residues. DNA for the CDR3: TGCGCCAGCAGCTTGGAAGGCTCGAGGGGCACTGAAGCTTTCTTT. It encodes CASSLEGSRGTEAFF.

The genes are TRBV30 and TRBJ1-2; possibly TRBD1 for D (6 bases). The CDR3 loop spans 14 amino acids. In germline, CDR1 is GTSNPN, CDR2 SVGIG (reference sequence). V was clipped by 2 bases and J by 4 bases, with 14 bases between them. The chain's CDR3 is CAWSPQGRFYGYTF. CDR3 coding DNA: TGTGCCTGGAGTCCCCAGGGGCGATTCTATGGCTACACCTTC.

This chain links TRBV18 with TRBJ1-2; D unclear. Trimming cost V 2 bases and J 3 bases, with 10 bases left between them. The CDR3 is made up of 14 amino acids. The germline CDR1 and CDR2 sequences are KGHSH and LQKENI. CDR3 residues: CASSPTGFDYGYTF. CDR3 bases: TGTGCCAGCTCACCAACGGGATTTGACTATGGCTACACCTTC.

The gene calls are TRBV27 and TRBJ2-1; D is uncertain. Between the trimmed V and J ends, which lost 5 bases and 12 bases, there was a span of 23 bases. The CDR3 is 15 residues long. Germline V gene lookup returns CDR1 MNHEY and CDR2 SMNVEV (reference sequence). CDR3 in DNA: TGTGCCAGCAGTCAGACTCTAACCCTTCCAATTGCGCAGTTCTTC. Residues: CASSQTLTLPIAQFF.

The genes are TRBV21-1 and TRBJ1-2. TRBV21-1 is shown as a pseudogene. CDR3 size: 11 residues. CDR3 amino acids: CASGRTYGYTF. The CDR3 DNA reads TGTGCCAGCGGGAGGACCTATGGCTACACCTTC.

This chain joins TRBV18 and TRBJ2-1, with TRBD2 identical over 9 bases. Germline V gives CDR1 KGHSH, CDR2 LQKENI. V gave up 0 bases and J gave up 8 bases; unmatched junction bases: 5. This CDR3 comprises 15 residues. The CDR3 nucleotides read TGTGCCAGCTCACCACCGTTAGCGGGAGAGGATGAGCAGTTCTTC. This gives the protein CASSPPLAGEDEQFF.

V usage is TRBV6-5 and J usage is TRBJ1-5; weak D call: TRBD1 (6 bases). The CDR3 is 16 amino acids. Germline values: CDR1 MNHEY, CDR2 SVGAGI. Trimming cost V 4 bases and J 9 bases, with 22 bases left between them. Here the CDR3 reads CASSSGLRQDGPPQHF. Here the CDR3 DNA reads TGTGCCAGCAGTTCCGGCCTAAGACAGGACGGTCCGCCCCAGCATTTT.

The rearrangement uses TRBV7-2 and TRBJ1-4; 8 bases fit TRBD1. Unmatched junction bases numbered 4, after V lost 5 bases and J lost 5 bases. Germline CDR1 and CDR2: SGHTA and FQGNSA. This CDR3 is built from 14 residues. CDR3: CASSRTGSNEKLFF. CDR3 nucleotide sequence: TGTGCCAGCAGCCGGACAGGGTCAAATGAAAAACTGTTTTTT.

The chain recombines TRBV2 with TRBJ2-7, with D possibly TRBD2 on 6 matching bases. In germline, CDR1 is SNHLY, CDR2 FYNNEI. The CDR3 is 13 amino acids. Trimming took 8 bases from V and 1 from J, leaving 12 bases between them. The CDR3 region has the DNA TGTGCCAGCCGGGACTCTTCTTCCTACGAGCAGTACTTC. As protein: CASRDSSSYEQYF.

V and J are TRBV9 and TRBJ2-3; the match to TRBD2 covers 10 bases. The germline V gene has CDR1 SGDLS and CDR2 YYNGEE. CDR3 length equals 16 residues. J was trimmed by 5 bases and V by 2 bases; bases with no gene match: 8. The CDR3: CASSVLTSGNVDTQYF. DNA of the CDR3: TGTGCCAGCAGCGTCCTAACTAGCGGGAACGTAGATACGCAGTATTTT.

This chain joins TRBV27 and TRBJ1-1, with a weak D call TRBD1 (6 bases). Germline V gene sequence: CDR1 MNHEY, CDR2 SMNVEV (reference sequence). The CDR3 contains 14 residues. Trimming removed 2 bases from V and 6 bases from J, with 13 bases in between. Written as DNA, the CDR3 is TGTGCCAGCAGTTTAAATACAGGGTGGGCTGAAGCTTTCTTT. The encoded protein is CASSLNTGWAEAFF.

This clone was detected only once. The J gene is TRBJ1-1, the V gene TRBV3-1 (or the pseudogene TRBV3-2); D is ambiguous. The CDR3 contains 15 residues. The V gene lost 1 base and the J gene lost 1 base, with 10 bases spanning the gap. Germline CDR1 and CDR2: LGHDT and YNNKEL (reference sequence). CDR3 sequence: CASSQVAGGNTEAFF. As DNA, the CDR3 is TGTGCCAGCAGCCAAGTGGCCGGTGGGAACACTGAAGCTTTCTTT.

The genes are TRBV6-2 or TRBV6-3 and TRBJ1-5; perhaps TRBD1 as D (6 bases). Trimming left V 4 bases short and J 7 bases short, with 20 bases between. CDR1 is MNHEY, CDR2 SVGEGT, per germline. The CDR3 totals 16 residues. For the CDR3, the DNA is TGTGCCAGCAGTTCAACAGGGCTCCCCAACATCCAGCCCCAGCATTTT. Translating gives CASSSTGLPNIQPQHF.

The J gene is TRBJ2-2, the V gene TRBV6-5; no clear D gene. Germline V gives CDR1 MNHEY, CDR2 SVGAGI. CDR3 length: 13 residues. V was clipped by 6 bases and J by 1 base, with 6 bases between them. The CDR3 DNA is TGTGCCAGCAGGCCCGGGAACACCGGGGAGCTGTTTTTT. Its translation is CASRPGNTGELFF.

The chain links TRBV4-2 to TRBJ2-7, with TRBD1 matching over 8 bases. This CDR3 contains 16 residues. Germline CDR1 is LGHNA and CDR2 is YNFKEQ. V shed 0 bases and J 2 bases; nucleotides not matched to a gene: 6. Here the CDR3 reads CASSQEFTGGPYEQYF. The CDR3 coding sequence is TGTGCCAGCAGCCAAGAGTTTACAGGGGGACCCTACGAGCAGTACTTC.

The CDR3 nucleotides read TGTGCCAGCAGTTTGGGAGGGAATGAGCAGTTCTTC. Protein sequence: CASSLGGNEQFF. V gene TRBV27 combines with J gene TRBJ2-1, with TRBD2 identical over 7 bases. Germline V gene lookup returns CDR1 MNHEY and CDR2 SMNVEV (reference sequence). CDR3 length: 12 residues. The trim removed 3 bases at V and 7 bases at J, leaving 0 bases unmatched.

V usage is TRBV6-4 and J usage is TRBJ2-1, with 7 bases lining up with TRBD2. Per the germline V gene, CDR1 is MRHNA and CDR2 is SNTAGT. Unmatched junction bases numbered 5, after V lost 2 bases and J lost 1 base. The CDR3 is 16 amino acids. The chain's CDR3 is CASSDTGTKSYNEQFF. The CDR3 bases are TGTGCCAGCAGTGACACCGGGACTAAATCCTACAATGAGCAGTTCTTC.

The J gene is TRBJ2-1, the V gene TRBV27; TRBD2 matches at 9 bases. Trimming cost V 2 bases and J 8 bases; bases outside gene matches: 7. The CDR3 runs 15 residues. CDR1 and CDR2 (germline): MNHEY, SMNVEV (reference sequence). The DNA for the CDR3 is TGTGCCAGCAGTTTAGAGGTCGGCGGGGGGGATGAGCAGTTCTTC. It translates to CASSLEVGGGDEQFF.